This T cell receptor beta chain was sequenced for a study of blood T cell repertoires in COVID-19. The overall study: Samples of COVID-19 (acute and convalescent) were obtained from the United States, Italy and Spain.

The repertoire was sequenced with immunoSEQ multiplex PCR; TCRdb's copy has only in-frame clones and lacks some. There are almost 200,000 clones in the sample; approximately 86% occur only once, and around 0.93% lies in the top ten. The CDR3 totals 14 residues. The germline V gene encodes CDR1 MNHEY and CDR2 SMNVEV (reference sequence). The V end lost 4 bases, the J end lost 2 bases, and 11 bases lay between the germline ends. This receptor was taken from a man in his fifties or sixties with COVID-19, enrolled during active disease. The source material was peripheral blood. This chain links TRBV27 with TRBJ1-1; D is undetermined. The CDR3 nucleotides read TGTGCCAGCAGTTCACAGTGGCGAAACACTGAAGCTTTCTTT. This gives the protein CASSSQWRNTEAFF.